The next 3 T cell receptor beta chains were all read from a single sample in a study of blood T cell repertoires in COVID-19. Produced via immunoSEQ multiplex PCR; TCRdb's table is partial and in-frame only. This table has more than 200,000 clones, 75% to 90% appearing once. The sample consisted of PBMCs or T cells enriched from blood (not recorded which). Every receptor here comes from a woman aged 25 to 39 who had been exposed to COVID-19.

J is TRBJ2-7 and V is TRBV6-1; 9 bases are shared with TRBD2. This CDR3 region has 15 residues. With V trimmed by 1 base and J by 4 bases, 5 bases remained unmatched. Germline loops: CDR1 MNHNS, CDR2 SASEGT. The CDR3 coding sequence is TGTGCCAGCAGTGAAGAGGAGGCGGGGGGGTACGAGCAGTACTTC. It is translated as CASSEEEAGGYEQYF.

Only a few counts were recorded for this clone. The chain combines TRBV29-1 with TRBJ1-3; TRBD1 might be the D (5 bases). Germline V lookup: CDR1 SQVTM, CDR2 ANQGSEA. This CDR3 spans 15 amino acids. Trimming pared 6 bases from V and 0 bases from J, leaving 15 bases between. CDR3 nucleotides: TGCAGCGTCGGAGGGGACGGCTACTCTGGAAACACCATATATTTT. Amino acid sequence: CSVGGDGYSGNTIYF. Full variable domain (remainder filled in from reference TRBV29-1 and TRBJ1-3): SAVISQKPSRDICQRGTSLTIQCQVDSQVTMMFWYRQQPGQSLTLIATANQGSEATYESGFVIDKFPISRPNLTFSTLTVSNMSPEDSSIYLCSVGGDGYSGNTIYFGEGSWLTVV.

The V and J genes are TRBV18 and TRBJ1-1, with no clear D. V lost 0 bases and J 1 base, leaving 6 bases between the germline ends. Germline V gives CDR1 KGHSH, CDR2 LQKENI. This CDR3 contains 14 residues. The CDR3 DNA reads as TGTGCCAGCTCACCACCGCCCGGGAACACTGAAGCTTTCTTT. Translating it yields CASSPPPGNTEAFF.